This is a list of T cell receptor beta chains from one sample in a study of blood T cells in healthy people across ages. TCRdb reprocessed the 5' RACE reads via MiXCR and lists one record per CDR3 protein. Of hundreds of thousands of distinct CDR3 sequences in the sample, more than 40% were seen once. Sample: blood. The source is a man aged 60 to 69 in good health. The CDR3 runs from the conserved cysteine through the conserved F or W.

V gene: TRBV20-1
J gene: TRBJ1-5
CDR3 protein: CSARPAGQGKNQPQHF

V gene: TRBV2
J gene: TRBJ1-5
CDR3 protein: CASSSRTGPHQPQHF

V gene: TRBV9
J gene: TRBJ1-3
CDR3 protein: CASSVEGENTIYF

V gene: TRBV15
J gene: TRBJ2-3
CDR3 protein: CATSSEGGQYTDTQYF

V gene: TRBV4-1
J gene: TRBJ2-5
CDR3 protein: CASGTERTQYF

V gene: TRBV2
J gene: TRBJ2-1
CDR3 protein: CASYSARSYNEQFF

V gene: TRBV4-3
J gene: TRBJ2-7
CDR3 protein: CASSQDRDSYEQYF

V gene: TRBV7-2
J gene: TRBJ1-2
CDR3 protein: CASSLSLSGDYGYTF

V gene: TRBV27
J gene: TRBJ2-6
CDR3 protein: CASSKPSTGGGANVLTF

V gene: TRBV25-1
J gene: TRBJ2-7
CDR3 protein: CASSKGASGAYNEQYF

V gene: TRBV29-1
J gene: TRBJ2-3
CDR3 protein: CSVETSTDTQYF

V gene: TRBV14
J gene: TRBJ1-6
CDR3 protein: CASSQDGPPGAYNSPLHF

V gene: TRBV7-6
J gene: TRBJ2-2
CDR3 protein: CASSLVATGSGELFF

V gene: TRBV29-1
J gene: TRBJ1-2
CDR3 protein: CSVEGAWGGYTF

V gene: TRBV7-9
J gene: TRBJ1-2
CDR3 protein: CASTKGETNYGYTF

V gene: TRBV15
J gene: TRBJ2-1
CDR3 protein: CATSRDSQGLSSEQFF